The 8 T cell receptor beta chains below were found in one sample sequenced in a study of post-analysis software for immune sequencing data. Study-wide points: The five TRBV segments detected at higher frequency in patients than in controls included TRBV5-6, TRBV5-1 and TRBV20-1.

cDNA libraries for TCR beta contained unique molecular identifiers. TCRdb reprocessed the PCR reads via MiXCR and lists one record per CDR3 protein. Among 750,000 to 950,000 distinct CDR3 sequences listed, approximately 53% were seen once. No antigen has been assigned to these receptors. Sequencing was carried out using blood. These receptors were obtained from a girl aged 5-17 years with multiple sclerosis.

The chain links TRBV29-1 to TRBJ2-1, with 7 bases matching TRBD1. Germline lookup yields CDR1 SQVTM and CDR2 ANQGSEA. V lost 4 bases to trimming and J lost 6 bases; unmatched junction nucleotides: 9. The CDR3 runs to 14 residues. The CDR3 DNA follows: TGCAGCGTTGGGATTTTATGGGACAGCAATGAGCAGTTCTTC. Amino acids: CSVGILWDSNEQFF.

The J gene is TRBJ1-1, the V gene TRBV11-2; D unresolved. The V gene lost 6 bases and the J gene lost 11 bases, with 13 bases spanning the gap. Germline V CDR1 and CDR2: SGHAT, FQNNGV. The CDR3 runs 11 residues. The CDR3 loop reads CASRTGSVAFF. The CDR3 region has the DNA TGTGCCAGCAGGACGGGGAGCGTCGCTTTCTTT.

The rearrangement uses TRBV7-8 and TRBJ2-1; D gene unclear. This CDR3 has 16 residues. V was clipped by 4 bases and J by 0 bases, with 13 bases between them. Germline assignment: CDR1 SGHVS and CDR2 FQNEAQ. The CDR3 region has the DNA TGTGCCAGCAGCTCGATTAGCCTCAGCTCCTACAATGAGCAGTTCTTC. It encodes CASSSISLSSYNEQFF.

The genes are TRBV29-1 and TRBJ1-4; D is unresolved. CDR1 SQVTM and CDR2 ANQGSEA come from the germline V gene. The V end was cut by 5 bases, the J end by 2 bases, with 15 bases between. The CDR3 sequence is 15 residues long. CDR3 nucleotide sequence: TGCAGCGTTTTGAGGGTAGTGGCGACTAATGAAAAACTGTTTTTT. It specifies CSVLRVVATNEKLFF. Full variable domain (outside the CDR3, taken from reference TRBV29-1 and TRBJ1-4): SAVISQKPSRDICQRGTSLTIQCQVDSQVTMMFWYRQQPGQSLTLIATANQGSEATYESGFVIDKFPISRPNLTFSTLTVSNMSPEDSSIYLCSVLRVVATNEKLFFGSGTQLSVL.

The chain couples TRBV5-6 to TRBJ2-4; a possible D gene is TRBD1 (5 bases). This CDR3 is built from 16 residues. CDR1 is SGHDT and CDR2 is YYEEEE in the germline V gene. Trimming removed 9 bases at V and 0 bases at J, with 19 bases between. For the CDR3, the DNA is TGTGCCAACACCGTTCGACAGCTTCTAGCCAAAAACATTCAGTACTTC. Amino acids: CANTVRQLLAKNIQYF.

The V and J genes are TRBV2 and TRBJ1-5, with D perhaps matching TRBD1 (6 bases). Trimming cost V 3 bases and J 5 bases, with 11 bases left between them. This CDR3 contains 14 residues. Germline-derived CDR1 and CDR2 are SNHLY and FYNNEI. The CDR3 sequence is CASSDRGSHQPQHF. Here the CDR3 DNA reads TGTGCCAGCAGTGACAGGGGCAGTCATCAGCCCCAGCATTTT.

This clonotype has more than one count but fewer than ten. The gene calls are TRBV20-1 and TRBJ2-7, with 12 bases matching TRBD2. Germline V lookup: CDR1 DFQATT, CDR2 SNEGSKA (reference sequence). The V and J ends lost 5 bases and 3 bases, in that order; junction bases with no gene match: 8. The CDR3 is made up of 15 amino acids. The CDR3 here is CSALTSGRADYEQYF. In nucleotides, the CDR3 is TGCAGTGCTCTGACTAGCGGGAGAGCGGACTACGAGCAGTACTTC.

The chain employs TRBV14 and TRBJ2-1; TRBD2 matches at 12 bases. Trimming cost V 4 bases and J 7 bases; bases outside gene matches: 8. This CDR3 has 16 residues. CDR1 is SGHDN and CDR2 is FVKESK in the germline V gene. This CDR3 reads CASSPRTSGIRNEQFF. CDR3 DNA: TGTGCCAGCAGCCCCAGGACTAGCGGGATAAGGAATGAGCAGTTCTTC. The full variable domain, in which reference TRBV14 and TRBJ2-1 provide the parts outside the CDR3, is EAGVTQFPSHSVIEKGQTVTLRCDPISGHDNLYWYRRVMGKEIKFLLHFVKESKQDESGMPNNRFLAERTGGTYSTLKVQPAELEDSGVYFCASSPRTSGIRNEQFFGPGTRLTVL.